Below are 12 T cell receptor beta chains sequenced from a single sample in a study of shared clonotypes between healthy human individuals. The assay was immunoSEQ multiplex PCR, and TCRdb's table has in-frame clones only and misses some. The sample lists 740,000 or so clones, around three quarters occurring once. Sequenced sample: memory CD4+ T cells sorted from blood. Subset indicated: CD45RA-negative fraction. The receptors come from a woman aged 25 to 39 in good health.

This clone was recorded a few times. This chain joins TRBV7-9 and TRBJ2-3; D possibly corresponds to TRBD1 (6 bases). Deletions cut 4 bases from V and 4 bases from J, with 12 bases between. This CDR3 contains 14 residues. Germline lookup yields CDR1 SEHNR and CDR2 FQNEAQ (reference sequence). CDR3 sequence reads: CASSSDYRADTQYF. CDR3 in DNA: TGTGCCAGCAGCTCCGATTACAGGGCAGATACGCAGTATTTT. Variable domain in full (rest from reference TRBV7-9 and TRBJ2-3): DTGVSQNPRHKITKRGQNVTFRCDPISEHNRLYWYRQTLGQGPEFLTYFQNEAQLEKSRLLSDRFSAERPKGSFSTLEIQRTEQGDSAMYLCASSSDYRADTQYFGPGTRLTVL.

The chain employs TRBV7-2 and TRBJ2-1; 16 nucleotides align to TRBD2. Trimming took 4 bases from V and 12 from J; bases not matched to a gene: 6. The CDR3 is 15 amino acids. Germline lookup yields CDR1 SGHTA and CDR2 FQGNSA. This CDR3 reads CASSSGTSGRAGQFF. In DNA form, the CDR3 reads TGTGCCAGCAGCTCAGGGACTAGCGGGAGGGCCGGGCAGTTCTTC.

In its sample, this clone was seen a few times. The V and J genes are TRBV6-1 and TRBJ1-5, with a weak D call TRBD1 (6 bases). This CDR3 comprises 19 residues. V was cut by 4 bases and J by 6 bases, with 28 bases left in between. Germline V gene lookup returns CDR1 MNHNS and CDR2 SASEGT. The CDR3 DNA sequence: TGTGCCAGCAGTGCTCACCAAGGAACGGAATACAGGGTAGGTCAGCCCCAGCATTTT. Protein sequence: CASSAHQGTEYRVGQPQHF.

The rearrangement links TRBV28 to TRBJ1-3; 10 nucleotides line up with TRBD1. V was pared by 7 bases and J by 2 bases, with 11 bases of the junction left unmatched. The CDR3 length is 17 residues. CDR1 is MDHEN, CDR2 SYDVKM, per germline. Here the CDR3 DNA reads TGTGCCAGCATGAGCCGGGACAGGGGTACCACTGGAAACACCATATATTTT. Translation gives CASMSRDRGTTGNTIYF.

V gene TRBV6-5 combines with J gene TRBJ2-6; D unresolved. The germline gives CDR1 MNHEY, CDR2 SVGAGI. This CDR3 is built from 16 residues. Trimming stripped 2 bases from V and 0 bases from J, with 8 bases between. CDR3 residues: CASSYTGSSGANVLTF. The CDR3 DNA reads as TGTGCCAGCAGTTACACCGGAAGCTCTGGGGCCAACGTCCTGACTTTC.

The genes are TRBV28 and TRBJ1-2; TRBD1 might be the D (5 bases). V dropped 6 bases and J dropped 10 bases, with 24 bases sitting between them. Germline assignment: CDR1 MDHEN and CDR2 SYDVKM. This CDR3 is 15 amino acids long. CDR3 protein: CASRRQLGVGDSYTF. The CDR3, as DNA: TGTGCCAGCAGGCGCCAGCTAGGGGTGGGGGATTCCTACACCTTC.

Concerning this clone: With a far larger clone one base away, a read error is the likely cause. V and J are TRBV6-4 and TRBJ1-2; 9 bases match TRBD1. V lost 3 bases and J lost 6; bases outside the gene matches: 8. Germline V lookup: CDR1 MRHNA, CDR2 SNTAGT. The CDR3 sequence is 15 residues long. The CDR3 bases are TGTGCCAGCAGTGAAGGGAACAGGGGGCGTAATGGCTACACCTTC. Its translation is CASSEGNRGRNGYTF.

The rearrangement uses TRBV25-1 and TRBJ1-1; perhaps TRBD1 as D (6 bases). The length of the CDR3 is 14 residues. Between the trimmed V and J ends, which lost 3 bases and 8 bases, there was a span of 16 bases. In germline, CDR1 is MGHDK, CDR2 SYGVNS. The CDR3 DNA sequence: TGTGCCAGCAGTGACGTCTTAGGGGGAGAGGAAGCTTTCTTT. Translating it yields CASSDVLGGEEAFF.

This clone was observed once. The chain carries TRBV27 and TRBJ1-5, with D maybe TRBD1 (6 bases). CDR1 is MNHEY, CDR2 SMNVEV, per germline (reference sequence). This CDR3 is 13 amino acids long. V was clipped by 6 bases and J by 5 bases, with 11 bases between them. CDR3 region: CASSTTGHQPQHF. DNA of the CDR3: TGTGCCAGCAGCACTACAGGGCATCAGCCCCAGCATTTT.

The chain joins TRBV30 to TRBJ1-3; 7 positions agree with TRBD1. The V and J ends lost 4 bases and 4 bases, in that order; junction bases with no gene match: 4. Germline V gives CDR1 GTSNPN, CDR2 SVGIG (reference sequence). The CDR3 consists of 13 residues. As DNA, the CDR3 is TGTGCCTGGACAACAGGGGTCGGAAACACCATATATTTT. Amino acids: CAWTTGVGNTIYF.

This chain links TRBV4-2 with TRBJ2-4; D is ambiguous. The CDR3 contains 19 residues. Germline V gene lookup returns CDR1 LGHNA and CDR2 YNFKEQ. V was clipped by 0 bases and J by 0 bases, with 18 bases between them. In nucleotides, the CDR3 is TGTGCCAGCAGCCAAGACAGGTATCCAGGAACCCTAGCCAAAAACATTCAGTACTTC. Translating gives CASSQDRYPGTLAKNIQYF.

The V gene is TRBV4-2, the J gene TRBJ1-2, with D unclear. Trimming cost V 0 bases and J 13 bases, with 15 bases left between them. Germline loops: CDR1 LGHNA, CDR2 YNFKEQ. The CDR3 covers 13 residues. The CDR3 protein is CASSQDLISALTF. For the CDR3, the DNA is TGTGCCAGCAGCCAAGATTTAATTAGCGCCCTCACCTTC.